This T cell receptor (beta chain) was observed in a study of TIL therapy for anti-PD-1-resistant metastatic lung cancer. Time point indicated: pre-treatment sample, taken before nivolumab and TIL therapy. The V gene lost 5 bases and the J gene lost 3 bases, with 13 bases spanning the gap. Germline values: CDR1 SGHTA, CDR2 FQGTGA. The CDR3 spans 15 residues. Sequencing used immunoSEQ v3. The repertoire was sequenced with immunoSEQ multiplex PCR; TCRdb's copy has only in-frame clones and lacks some. This sample has tens of thousands of clones; 69% occur once, and the top ten carry 5.5% to 8.5%. The gene calls are TRBV7-3 and TRBJ2-2, with D unclear. The origin of this receptor is a person aged 25 to 85 with non-small cell lung cancer. Material: blood, obtained at baseline. CDR3 DNA sequence: TGTGCCAGCAGCCAAAACCCAGATCACACCGGGGAGCTGTTTTTT. Residues: CASSQNPDHTGELFF.